The rows below give T cell receptor beta chains drawn from one sample of a study of OX40 agonist ivuxolimab in advanced cancers. Only in-frame clones appear in the TCRdb table, and some are missing; sequencing was by immunoSEQ multiplex PCR. The sample includes about 79,000 clones, 75% to 95% of them seen just once. The sequencing used CD4+ or CD8+ T cells sorted from blood, collected in a trial of the OX40 agonist ivuxolimab. These receptors were taken from an adult with an advanced solid tumor such as melanoma, head and neck, liver or kidney cancer. Both conserved end residues are part of each CDR3. D genes are given only for firm matches.

>TRBJ1-1|NA|TRBV19
CASSIEGRTEAFF
>TRBJ2-7|NA|TRBV28
CASSLATPNYEQYF
>TRBJ2-3|TRBD2|TRBV2
CASSEGGRRTVTDTQYF
>TRBJ2-7|TRBD1|TRBV10-3
CAISESPGQANSYEQYF
>TRBJ2-5|TRBD1|TRBV12-5
CASGPGTGRAETQYF
>TRBJ1-5|NA|TRBV14
CASSQVENQPQHF
>TRBJ2-7|TRBD1|TRBV11-1
CASSLRTGAYEQYF
>TRBJ2-3|TRBD2|TRBV5-1
CASSLTKLAGGPLGTDTQYF
>TRBJ2-2|NA|TRBV2
CASIEATGELFF
>TRBJ2-7|NA|TRBV29-1
CSVEDGQHYEQYF
>TRBJ1-3|NA|TRBV28
CASSSSSRGASGNTIYF
>TRBJ1-2|TRBD1|TRBV25-1
CASSDTTDRVRGYTF
>TRBJ2-7|TRBD2|TRBV7-2
CASSLVLAREQYF